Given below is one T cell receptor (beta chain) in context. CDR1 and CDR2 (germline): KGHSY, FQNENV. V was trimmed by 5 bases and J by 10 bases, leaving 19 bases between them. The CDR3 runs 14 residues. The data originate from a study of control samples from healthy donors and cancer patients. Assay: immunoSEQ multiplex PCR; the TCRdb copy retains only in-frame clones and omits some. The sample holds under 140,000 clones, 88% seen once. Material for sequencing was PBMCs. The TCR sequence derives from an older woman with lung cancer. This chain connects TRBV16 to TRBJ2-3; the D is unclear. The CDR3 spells CASSETGWQSPQYF. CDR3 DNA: TGTGCCAGCAGCGAAACGGGCTGGCAGTCTCCGCAGTATTTT.